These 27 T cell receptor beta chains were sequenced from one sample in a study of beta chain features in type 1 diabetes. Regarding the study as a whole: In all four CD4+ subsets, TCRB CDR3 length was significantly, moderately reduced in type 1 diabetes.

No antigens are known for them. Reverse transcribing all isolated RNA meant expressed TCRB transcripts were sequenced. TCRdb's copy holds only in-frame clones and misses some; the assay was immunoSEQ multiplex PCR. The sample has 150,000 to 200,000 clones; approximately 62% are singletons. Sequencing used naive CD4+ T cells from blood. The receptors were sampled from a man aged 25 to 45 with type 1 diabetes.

The DNA of the CDR3 is TGCGCCAGCAACCCATTCGAGGGACATGAGCAGTTCTTC. Translation: CASNPFEGHEQFF. This rearrangement joins TRBV23-1 to TRBJ2-1, with D tentatively TRBD1 or TRBD2 (5 bases each). TRBV23-1 is an open reading frame whose function is uncertain. Trimming shortened V by 7 bases and J by 8 bases, and 15 bases separated the two germline ends. CDR3 size: 13 residues.

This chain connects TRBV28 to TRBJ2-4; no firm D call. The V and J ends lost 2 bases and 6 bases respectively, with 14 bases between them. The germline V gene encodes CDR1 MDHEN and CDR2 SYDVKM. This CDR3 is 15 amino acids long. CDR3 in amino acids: CASSLGDMSRNIQYF. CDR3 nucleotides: TGTGCCAGCAGTTTAGGCGACATGTCCAGAAACATTCAGTACTTC.

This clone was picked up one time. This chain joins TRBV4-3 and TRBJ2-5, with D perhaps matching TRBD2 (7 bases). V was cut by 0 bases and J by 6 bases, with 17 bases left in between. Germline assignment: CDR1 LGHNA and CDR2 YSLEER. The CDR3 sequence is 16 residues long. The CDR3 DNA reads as TGCGCCAGCAGCCAAGATCATGCGGGGGCATGGCAGACCCAGTACTTC. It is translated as CASSQDHAGAWQTQYF.

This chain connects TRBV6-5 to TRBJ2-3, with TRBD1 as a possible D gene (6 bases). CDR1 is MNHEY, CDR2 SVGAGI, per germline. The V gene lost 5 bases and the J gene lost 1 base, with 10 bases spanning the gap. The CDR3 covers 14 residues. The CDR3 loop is CASSRDKRTDTQYF. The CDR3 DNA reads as TGTGCCAGCAGTCGGGACAAACGCACAGATACGCAGTATTTT.

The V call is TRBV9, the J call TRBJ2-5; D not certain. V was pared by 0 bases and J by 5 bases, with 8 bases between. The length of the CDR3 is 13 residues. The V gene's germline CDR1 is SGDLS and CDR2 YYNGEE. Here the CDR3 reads CASSVAPRETQYF. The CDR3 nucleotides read TGTGCCAGCAGCGTAGCCCCGAGGGAGACCCAGTACTTC.

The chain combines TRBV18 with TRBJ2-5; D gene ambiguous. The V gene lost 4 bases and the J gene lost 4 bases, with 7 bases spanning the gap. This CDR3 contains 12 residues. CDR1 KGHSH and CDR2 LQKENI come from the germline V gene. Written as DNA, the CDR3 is TGTGCCAGCTCACTGGAGTTAGAGACCCAGTACTTC. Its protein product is CASSLELETQYF. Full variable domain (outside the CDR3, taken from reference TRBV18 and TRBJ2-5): NAGVMQNPRHLVRRRGQEARLRCSPMKGHSHVYWYRQLPEEGLKFMVYLQKENIIDESGMPKERFSAEFPKEGPSILRIQQVVRGDSAAYFCASSLELETQYFGPGTRLLVL.

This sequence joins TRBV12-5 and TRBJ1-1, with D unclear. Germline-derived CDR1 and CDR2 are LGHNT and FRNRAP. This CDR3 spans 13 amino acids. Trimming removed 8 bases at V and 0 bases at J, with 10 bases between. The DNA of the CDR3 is TGTGCTAGTCCCCCAGAAATGAACACTGAAGCTTTCTTT. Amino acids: CASPPEMNTEAFF.

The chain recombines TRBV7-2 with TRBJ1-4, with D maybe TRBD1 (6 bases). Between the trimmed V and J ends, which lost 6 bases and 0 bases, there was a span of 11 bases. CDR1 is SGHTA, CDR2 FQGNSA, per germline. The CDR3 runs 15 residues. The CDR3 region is CASRKGGSTNEKLFF. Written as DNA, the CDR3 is TGTGCCAGCAGGAAGGGGGGATCAACTAATGAAAAACTGTTTTTT. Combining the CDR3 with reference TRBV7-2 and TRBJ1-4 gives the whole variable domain GAGVSQSPSNKVTEKGKDVELRCDPISGHTALYWYRQSLGQGLEFLIYFQGNSAPDKSGLPSDRFSAERTGGSVSTLTIQRTQQEDSAVYLCASRKGGSTNEKLFFGSGTQLSVL.

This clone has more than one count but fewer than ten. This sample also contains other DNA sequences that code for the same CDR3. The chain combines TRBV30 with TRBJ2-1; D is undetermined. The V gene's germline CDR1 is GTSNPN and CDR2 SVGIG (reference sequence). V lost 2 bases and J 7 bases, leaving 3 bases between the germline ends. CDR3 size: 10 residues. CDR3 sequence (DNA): TGTGCCTGGAGTCGGAATGAGCAGTTCTTC. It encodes CAWSRNEQFF.

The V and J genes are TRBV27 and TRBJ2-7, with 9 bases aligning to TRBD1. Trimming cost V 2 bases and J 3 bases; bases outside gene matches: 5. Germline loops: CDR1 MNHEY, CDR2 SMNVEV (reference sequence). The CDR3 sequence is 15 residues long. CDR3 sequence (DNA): TGTGCCAGCAGTTTAGGGCGACAGGGGGGCTACGAGCAGTACTTC. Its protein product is CASSLGRQGGYEQYF.

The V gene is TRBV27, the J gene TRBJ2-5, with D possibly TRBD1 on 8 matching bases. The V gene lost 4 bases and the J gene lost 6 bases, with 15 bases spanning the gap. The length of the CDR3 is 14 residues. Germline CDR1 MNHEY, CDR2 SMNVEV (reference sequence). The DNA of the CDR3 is TGTGCCAGCAGTTCGGACAGGGAGGGACAGACCCAGTACTTC. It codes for CASSSDREGQTQYF.

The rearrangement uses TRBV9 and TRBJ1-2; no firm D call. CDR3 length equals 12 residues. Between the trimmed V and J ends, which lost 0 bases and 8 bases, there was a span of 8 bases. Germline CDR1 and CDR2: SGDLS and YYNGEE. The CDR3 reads CASSVVGTGYTF. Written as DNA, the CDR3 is TGTGCCAGCAGCGTAGTAGGCACAGGCTACACCTTC.

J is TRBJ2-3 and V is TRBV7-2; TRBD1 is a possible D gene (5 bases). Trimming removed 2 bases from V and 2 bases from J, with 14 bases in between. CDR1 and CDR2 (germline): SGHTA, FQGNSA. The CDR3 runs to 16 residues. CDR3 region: CASSLHPGLLTDTQYF. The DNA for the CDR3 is TGTGCCAGCAGCTTACACCCAGGGCTACTCACAGATACGCAGTATTTT.

The CDR3 bases are TGTGCCAGCAGGGATACAGGGGCCACTGAAGCTTTCTTT. This encodes CASRDTGATEAFF. V is TRBV7-2 and J is TRBJ1-1, with 7 bases lining up with TRBD1. The trim removed 6 bases at V and 4 bases at J, leaving 5 bases unmatched. This CDR3 region has 13 residues. Germline V gene sequence: CDR1 SGHTA, CDR2 FQGNSA.

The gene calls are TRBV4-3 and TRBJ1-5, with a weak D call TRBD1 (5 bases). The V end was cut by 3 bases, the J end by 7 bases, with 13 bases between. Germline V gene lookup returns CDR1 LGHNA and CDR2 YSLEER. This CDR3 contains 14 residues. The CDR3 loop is CASSQDISRQPQHF. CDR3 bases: TGCGCCAGCAGCCAGGACATCTCTAGGCAGCCCCAGCATTTT.

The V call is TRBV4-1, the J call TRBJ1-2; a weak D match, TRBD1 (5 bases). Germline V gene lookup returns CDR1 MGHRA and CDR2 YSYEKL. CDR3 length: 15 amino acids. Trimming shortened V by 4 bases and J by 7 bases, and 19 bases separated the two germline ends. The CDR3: CASSREGLLVSGYTF. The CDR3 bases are TGCGCCAGCAGCCGTGAGGGACTCCTCGTGAGTGGCTACACCTTC.

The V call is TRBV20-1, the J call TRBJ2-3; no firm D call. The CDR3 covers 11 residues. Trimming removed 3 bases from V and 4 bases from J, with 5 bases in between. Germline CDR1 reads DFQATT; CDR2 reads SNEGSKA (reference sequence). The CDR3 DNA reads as TGCAGTGCTAGGAGGTCAGATACGCAGTATTTT. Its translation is CSARRSDTQYF.

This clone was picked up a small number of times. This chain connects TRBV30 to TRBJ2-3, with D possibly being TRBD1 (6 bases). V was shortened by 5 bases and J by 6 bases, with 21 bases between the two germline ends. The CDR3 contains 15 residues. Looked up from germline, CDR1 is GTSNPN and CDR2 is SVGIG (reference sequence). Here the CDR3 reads CAWQPGTRIGDTQYF. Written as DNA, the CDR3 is TGTGCCTGGCAGCCCGGGACACGGATCGGGGATACGCAGTATTTT.

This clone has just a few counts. The CDR3 DNA reads TGTGCCATCAGTGACTCGAAGGAGGCCCCTCGGGAAAAACTGTTTTTT. Translation: CAISDSKEAPREKLFF. V is TRBV10-3 and J is TRBJ1-4; no firm D call. Germline loops: CDR1 ENHRY, CDR2 SYGVKD. Trimming removed 3 bases at V and 8 bases at J, with 19 bases between. CDR3 size: 16 residues.

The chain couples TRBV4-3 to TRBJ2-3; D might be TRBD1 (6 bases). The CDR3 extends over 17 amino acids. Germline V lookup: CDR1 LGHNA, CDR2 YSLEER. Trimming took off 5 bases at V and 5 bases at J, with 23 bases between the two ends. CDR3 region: CASSGQPTGKGGDTQYF. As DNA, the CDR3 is TGCGCCAGCAGCGGACAGCCAACAGGGAAAGGTGGAGATACGCAGTATTTT.

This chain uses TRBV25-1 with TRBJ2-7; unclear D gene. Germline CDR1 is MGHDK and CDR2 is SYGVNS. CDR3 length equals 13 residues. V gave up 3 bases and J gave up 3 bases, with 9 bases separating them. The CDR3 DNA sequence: TGTGCCAGCAGTGACACGGGTCACTACGAGCAGTACTTC. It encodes CASSDTGHYEQYF.

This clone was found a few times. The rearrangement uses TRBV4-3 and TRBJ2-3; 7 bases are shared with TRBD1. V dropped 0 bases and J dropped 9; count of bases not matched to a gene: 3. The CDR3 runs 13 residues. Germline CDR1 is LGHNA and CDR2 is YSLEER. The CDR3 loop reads CASSQDVGGTQYF. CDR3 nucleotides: TGCGCCAGCAGCCAAGATGTAGGGGGCACGCAGTATTTT.

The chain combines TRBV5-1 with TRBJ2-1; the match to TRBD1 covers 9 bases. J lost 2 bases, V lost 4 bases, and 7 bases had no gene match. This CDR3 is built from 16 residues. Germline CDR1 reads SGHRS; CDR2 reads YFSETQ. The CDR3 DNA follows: TGCGCCAGCAGCGTTCCCGGGACAGGGACCTACAATGAGCAGTTCTTC. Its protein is CASSVPGTGTYNEQFF. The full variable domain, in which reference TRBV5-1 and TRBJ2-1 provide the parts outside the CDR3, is KAGVTQTPRYLIKTRGQQVTLSCSPISGHRSVSWYQQTPGQGLQFLFEYFSETQRNKGNFPGRFSGRQFSNSRSEMNVSTLELGDSALYLCASSVPGTGTYNEQFFGPGTRLTVL.

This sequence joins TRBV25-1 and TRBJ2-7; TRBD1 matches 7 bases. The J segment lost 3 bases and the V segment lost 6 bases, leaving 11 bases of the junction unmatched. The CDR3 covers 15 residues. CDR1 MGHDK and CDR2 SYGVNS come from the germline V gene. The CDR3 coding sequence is TGTGCCAGCAGCCTACGGGACAGAGCCTACTACGAGCAGTACTTC. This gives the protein CASSLRDRAYYEQYF.

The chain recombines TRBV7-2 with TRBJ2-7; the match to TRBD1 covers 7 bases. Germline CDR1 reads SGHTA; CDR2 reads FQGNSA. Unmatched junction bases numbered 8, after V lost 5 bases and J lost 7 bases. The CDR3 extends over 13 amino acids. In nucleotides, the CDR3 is TGTGCCAGCAGCCCTGACAGGGCTCGGGAGCAGTACTTC. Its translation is CASSPDRAREQYF.

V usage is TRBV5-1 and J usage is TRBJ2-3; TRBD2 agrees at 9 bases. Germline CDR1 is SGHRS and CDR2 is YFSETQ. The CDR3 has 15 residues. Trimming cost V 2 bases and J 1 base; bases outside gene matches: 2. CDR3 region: CASSLGTSRTDTQYF. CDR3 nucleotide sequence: TGCGCCAGCAGCTTAGGGACTAGCCGCACAGATACGCAGTATTTT.

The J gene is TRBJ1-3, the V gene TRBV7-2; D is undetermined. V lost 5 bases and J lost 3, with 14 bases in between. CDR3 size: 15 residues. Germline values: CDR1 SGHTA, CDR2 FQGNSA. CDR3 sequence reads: CASSPDSADGNTIYF. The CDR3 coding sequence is TGTGCCAGCAGCCCGGATTCTGCTGATGGAAACACCATATATTTT.